These T cell receptor beta chains were read from a single sample in a study of control samples from healthy donors and cancer patients. Profiling relied on immunoSEQ multiplex PCR, and the TCRdb table lists in-frame clones only, not all of them. Of about 82,000 clones in the sample, around 94% were seen once. What was sequenced was blood. The source is a woman between 18 and 30 years old in good health. Both conserved end residues are part of each CDR3. D genes are given only for firm matches. Only some rows state a clone size, as once, few, many or a class for expanded clones.

clone size,V gene,J gene,D gene,CDR3 DNA,CDR3 protein
.,TRBV2,TRBJ2-3,.,TGTGCCAGCAGGAGGTTTGCAGATACGCAGTATTTT,CASRRFADTQYF
.,TRBV25-1,TRBJ2-7,.,TGTGCCAGCAGTGAGGCCGGGACACGGGGGCAGTACTTC,CASSEAGTRGQYF
.,TRBV6-5,TRBJ1-2,.,TGTGCCAGCAGTTACTCCTCCGGTGATGGCTACACCTTC,CASSYSSGDGYTF
.,TRBV13,TRBJ2-1,.,TGTGCCAGCAGCTCCCGAGACAATGAGCAGTTCTTC,CASSSRDNEQFF
.,TRBV6-4,TRBJ1-1,.,TGTGCCAGCAGGGGATTCCAGGGTACTGAAGCTTTCTTT,CASRGFQGTEAFF
few,TRBV19,TRBJ2-1,.,TGTGCCAGTAGTGACCTGGCCCTGAACAATGAGCAGTTCTTC,CASSDLALNNEQFF
.,TRBV12-3/TRBV12-4,TRBJ1-2,.,TGTGCCAGCAGTTCTGGGCAGGGTGGTGGCTACACCTTC,CASSSGQGGGYTF
.,TRBV7-9,TRBJ1-2,TRBD1,TGTGCCAGCAGCTTAGATGGGACAGGGGGCCATGGCTACACCTTC,CASSLDGTGGHGYTF
.,TRBV5-8,TRBJ2-1,TRBD1,TGTGCCAGCAGCCGGACAGGGGCTGGGTACAATGAGCAGTTCTTC,CASSRTGAGYNEQFF
.,TRBV24-1,TRBJ1-2,TRBD1,TGTGCCACCAGTCCCCGGGACAGCGGAAAAAGCTCTAAGGGCTACACCTTC,CATSPRDSGKSSKGYTF
.,TRBV14,TRBJ1-6,.,TGTGCCAGCAGGAAGGGGAGCTCCTATAATTCACCCCTCCACTTT,CASRKGSSYNSPLHF
.,TRBV29-1,TRBJ2-1,TRBD2,TGCAGCATAAGGCCTAGCGGGAGTACGAATGAGCAGTTCTTC,CSIRPSGSTNEQFF
.,TRBV4-1,TRBJ2-5,.,TGCGCCAGCAGCCTCGAGGGTGGGGGGGCCCCAGAGACCCAGTACTTC,CASSLEGGGAPETQYF
.,TRBV9,TRBJ1-3,.,TGTGCCAGCAGCGTAGTGCCCGGAGGAGGGGACCAAGGAAACACCATATATTTT,CASSVVPGGGDQGNTIYF
.,TRBV7-9,TRBJ1-1,.,TGTGCCAGCAGCTCCGAGGGGCTCGAGAACACTGAAGCTTTCTTT,CASSSEGLENTEAFF
few,TRBV7-9,TRBJ1-2,.,TGTGCCAGCAGCTTAGCAGGGGGTCAGGGCTACACCTTC,CASSLAGGQGYTF
.,TRBV6-2/TRBV6-3,TRBJ2-1,TRBD2,TGTGCCAGCAGTCCCCGCCCGACTAGCGGGAGGCTTAATGAGCAGTTCTTC,CASSPRPTSGRLNEQFF